This T cell receptor beta chain derives from a study of graft-versus-host responses after intestinal transplantation. Looking at the study overall: Every recipient had anti-thymocyte globulin induction and 2 to 4 years of tacrolimus plus steroids. Study-level findings and limits: Allograft clonal ratios (graft-versus-host to host-versus-graft) were high in patients who had graft-donor T cell macrochimerism. GvH clone levels peaked in circulation, and this peak was associated with early post-transplant HvG declines.

This table comes from immunoSEQ multiplex PCR, and its TCRdb copy is limited to in-frame clones, with some not included. The data hold under 65,000 clones, with about 94% observed a single time. Trimming stripped 2 bases from V and 8 bases from J, with 9 bases between. Germline CDR1 reads MNHEY; CDR2 reads SMNVEV (reference sequence). There are 12 residues in the CDR3. On this clone: Its antigen is unidentified.

The clonotype comes from a human donor who was the organ donor for an intestinal transplant. The J gene is TRBJ1-2, the V gene TRBV27; D not resolved. The sequences come from unstimulated CD4+ T cells sorted from spleen or lymph node cells, collected before transplant. CDR3 DNA sequence: TGTGCCAGCAGTTTAAAGGGTTACGGCTACACCTTC. As protein: CASSLKGYGYTF.